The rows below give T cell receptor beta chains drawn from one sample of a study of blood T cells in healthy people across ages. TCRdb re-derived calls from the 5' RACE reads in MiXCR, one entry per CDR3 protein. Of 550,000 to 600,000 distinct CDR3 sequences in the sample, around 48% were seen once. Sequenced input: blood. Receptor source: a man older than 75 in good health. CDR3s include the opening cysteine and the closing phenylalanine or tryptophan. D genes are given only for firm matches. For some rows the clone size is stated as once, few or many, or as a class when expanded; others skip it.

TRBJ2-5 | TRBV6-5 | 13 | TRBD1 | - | CASSRTGWETQYF | TGTGCCAGCAGTAGGACAGGGTGGGAGACCCAGTACTTC
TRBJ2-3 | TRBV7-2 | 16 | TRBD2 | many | CASSFRLAGSTDTQYF | TGTGCCAGCAGCTTTAGACTAGCGGGGAGCACAGATACGCAGTATTTT
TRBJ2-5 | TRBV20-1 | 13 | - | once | CSASRGPLIEQYF | TGCAGTGCTAGCAGGGGCCCCCTTATTGAGCAGTACTTC
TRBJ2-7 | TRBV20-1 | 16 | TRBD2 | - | CSARHPVAGGLYEQYF | TGCAGTGCTAGACACCCCGTAGCGGGAGGACTCTACGAGCAGTACTTC
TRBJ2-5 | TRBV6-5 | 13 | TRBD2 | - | CASGSSGRETQYF | TGTGCCAGCGGTTCTAGCGGGAGGGAGACCCAGTACTTC
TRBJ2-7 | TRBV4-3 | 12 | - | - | CASSQDLGVQYF | TGCGCCAGCAGCCAAGATCTGGGGGTGCAGTACTTC
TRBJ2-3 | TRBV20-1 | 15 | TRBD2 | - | CSASSGTSPTDTQYF | TGCAGTGCTTCCTCCGGGACTAGTCCAACAGATACGCAGTATTTT
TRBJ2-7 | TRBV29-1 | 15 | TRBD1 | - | CSVETYRGIDYEQYF | TGCAGCGTGGAAACCTACAGGGGTATCGACTACGAGCAGTACTTC
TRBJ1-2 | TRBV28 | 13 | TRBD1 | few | CASSFFTGVGYTF | TGTGCCAGCAGTTTCTTCACAGGGGTCGGCTACACCTTC
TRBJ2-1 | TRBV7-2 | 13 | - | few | CASSFTGTSRQFF | TGTGCCAGCAGCTTTACCGGGACTTCAAGGCAGTTCTTC
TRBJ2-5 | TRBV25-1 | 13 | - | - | CASSEWARETQYF | TGTGCCAGCAGTGAATGGGCCAGAGAGACCCAGTACTTC
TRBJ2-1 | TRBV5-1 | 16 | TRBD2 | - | CASSLPPSGRYNEQFF | TGCGCCAGCAGCCTCCCCCCAAGCGGGAGGTACAATGAGCAGTTCTTC
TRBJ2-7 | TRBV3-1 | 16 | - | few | CASSPSVGVRSYEQYF | TGTGCCAGCAGCCCCTCCGTGGGGGTAAGGTCCTACGAGCAGTACTTC
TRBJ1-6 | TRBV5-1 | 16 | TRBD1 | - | CASSLSTGTENSPLHF | TGCGCCAGCAGCTTGAGTACCGGGACAGAAAATTCACCCCTCCACTTT
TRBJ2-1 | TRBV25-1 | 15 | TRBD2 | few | CASSGIAGGANEQFF | TGTGCCAGCAGTGGTATAGCGGGAGGGGCCAATGAGCAGTTCTTC
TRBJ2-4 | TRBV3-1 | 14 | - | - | CASTPGLAKNIQYF | TGTGCCAGCACCCCGGGGCTAGCCAAAAACATTCAGTACTTC
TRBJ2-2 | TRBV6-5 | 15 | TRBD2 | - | CASTRTSENTGELFF | TGTGCCAGCACCCGGACTAGCGAGAACACCGGGGAGCTGTTTTTT
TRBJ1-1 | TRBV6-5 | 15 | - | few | CASSYSGSVNTEAFF | TGTGCCAGCAGTTACTCGGGGTCGGTGAACACTGAAGCTTTCTTT
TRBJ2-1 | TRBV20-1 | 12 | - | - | CSARDQGFEQFF | TGCAGTGCTAGAGATCAGGGGTTTGAGCAGTTCTTC
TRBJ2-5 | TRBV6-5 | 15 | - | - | CASSPERLARRGQYF | TGTGCCAGCAGCCCAGAAAGGCTAGCCCGTCGGGGGCAGTACTTC
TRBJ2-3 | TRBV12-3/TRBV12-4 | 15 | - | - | CASSSGRGRTDVQYF | TGTGCCAGCAGCAGTGGCAGGGGCAGAACAGATGTGCAGTATTTT
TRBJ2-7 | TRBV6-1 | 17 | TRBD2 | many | CASRPGLAGGGYNEQYF | TGTGCCAGCAGGCCGGGACTAGCGGGGGGAGGGTACAATGAGCAGTACTTC
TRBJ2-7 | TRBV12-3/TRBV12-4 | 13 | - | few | CASSLSREYEQYF | TGTGCCAGCAGTCTTTCTCGTGAGTACGAGCAGTACTTC
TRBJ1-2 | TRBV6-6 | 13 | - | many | CASSDDNNYGYTF | TGTGCCAGCAGTGACGACAATAACTATGGCTACACCTTC
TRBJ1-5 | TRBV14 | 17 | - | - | CASREDDEGFLNQPQHF | TGTGCCAGCAGAGAAGACGATGAGGGATTTCTCAATCAGCCCCAGCATTTT
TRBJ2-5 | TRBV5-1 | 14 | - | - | CASSRLGGEETQYF | TGCGCCAGCAGCCGACTGGGCGGAGAAGAGACCCAGTACTTC
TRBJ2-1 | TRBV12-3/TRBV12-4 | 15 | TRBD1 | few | CASSPRTGVGNEQFF | TGTGCCAGCAGTCCAAGGACAGGAGTGGGCAATGAGCAGTTCTTC
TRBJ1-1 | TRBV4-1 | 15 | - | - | CASSHLYPGDTEAFF | TGCGCCAGCAGCCATCTCTACCCCGGGGACACTGAAGCTTTCTTT
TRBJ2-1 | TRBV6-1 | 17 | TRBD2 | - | CASSRSRGLAGGDEQFF | TGTGCCAGCAGTCGTAGCCGAGGACTAGCGGGGGGCGATGAGCAGTTCTTC
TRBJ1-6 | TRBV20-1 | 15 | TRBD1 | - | CSARSPRGANSPLHF | TGCAGTGCTAGATCCCCCAGGGGGGCTAATTCACCCCTCCACTTT
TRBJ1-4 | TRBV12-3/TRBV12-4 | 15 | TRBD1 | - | CASSRDRVQDEKLFF | TGTGCCAGCAGTAGAGACAGGGTCCAGGATGAAAAACTGTTTTTT
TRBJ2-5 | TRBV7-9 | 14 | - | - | CASSYGANQETQYF | TGTGCCAGCAGCTACGGGGCCAACCAAGAGACCCAGTACTTC
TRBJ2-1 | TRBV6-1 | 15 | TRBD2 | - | CASSDGSGRANEQFF | TGTGCCAGCAGTGACGGTAGCGGGAGGGCCAATGAGCAGTTCTTC
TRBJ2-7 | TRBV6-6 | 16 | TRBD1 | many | CASSYSPGQGVREQYF | TGTGCCAGCAGTTACTCTCCGGGACAGGGAGTACGCGAGCAGTACTTC
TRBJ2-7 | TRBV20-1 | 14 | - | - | CSAGLNGASYEQYF | TGCAGTGCTGGTTTAAATGGGGCGTCCTACGAGCAGTACTTC
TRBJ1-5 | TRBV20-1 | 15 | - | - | CSATIQQGSIQPQHF | TGCAGTGCTACAATACAGCAGGGGTCGATCCAGCCCCAGCATTTT
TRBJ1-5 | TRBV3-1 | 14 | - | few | CASSQQGMTQPQHF | TGTGCCAGCAGCCAACAGGGTATGACTCAGCCCCAGCATTTT
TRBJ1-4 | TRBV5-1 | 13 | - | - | CASSSLLNEKLFF | TGCGCCAGCAGTTCGCTCCTTAATGAAAAACTGTTTTTT
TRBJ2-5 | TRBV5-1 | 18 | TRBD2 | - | CASSLYDRLAGAPETQYF | TGCGCCAGCAGCTTGTATGATCGACTAGCGGGTGCCCCGGAGACCCAGTACTTC
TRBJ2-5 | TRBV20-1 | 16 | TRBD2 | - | CSALSTSGRAQETQYF | TGCAGTGCTCTTTCGACTAGCGGGAGGGCTCAAGAGACCCAGTACTTC
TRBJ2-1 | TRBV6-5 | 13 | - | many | CASSYTEYNEQFF | TGTGCCAGCAGTTATACTGAGTACAATGAGCAGTTCTTC
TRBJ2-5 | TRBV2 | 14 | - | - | CASSEVRGEETQYF | TGTGCCAGCAGTGAGGTGAGAGGTGAAGAGACCCAGTACTTC
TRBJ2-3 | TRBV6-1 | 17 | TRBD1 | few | CASSELPGTGDTDTQYF | TGTGCCAGCAGTGAGCTCCCTGGCACAGGGGACACAGATACGCAGTATTTT
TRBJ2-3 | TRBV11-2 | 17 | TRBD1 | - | CASSLGYTGGRTDTQYF | TGTGCCAGCAGCTTAGGATATACAGGGGGCCGGACAGATACGCAGTATTTT
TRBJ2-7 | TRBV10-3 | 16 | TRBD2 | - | CAISETSGSYTYEQYF | TGTGCCATCAGTGAGACTAGCGGGAGCTATACCTACGAGCAGTACTTC
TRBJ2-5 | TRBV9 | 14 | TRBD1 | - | CASSVGQVKETQYF | TGTGCCAGCAGCGTCGGACAGGTTAAAGAGACCCAGTACTTC
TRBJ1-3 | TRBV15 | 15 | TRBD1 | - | CATSRRQGTGNTIYF | TGTGCCACCAGCAGAAGACAGGGGACTGGAAACACCATATATTTT
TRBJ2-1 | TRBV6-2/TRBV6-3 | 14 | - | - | CASRIGSSYNGQFF | TGTGCCAGCAGGATAGGGAGCTCCTACAATGGGCAGTTCTTC
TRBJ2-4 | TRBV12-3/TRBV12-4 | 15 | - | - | CASSLAQLAKNIQYF | TGTGCCAGCAGTTTAGCCCAACTAGCCAAAAACATTCAGTACTTC
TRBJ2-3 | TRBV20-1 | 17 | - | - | CSAPGRGRRGNTDTQYF | TGCAGTGCTCCCGGGCGGGGCAGGCGGGGTAACACAGATACGCAGTATTTT
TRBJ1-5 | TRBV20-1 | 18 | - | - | CSASNRFDGNFYNQPQHF | TGCAGTGCTAGTAATCGGTTTGATGGAAATTTCTACAATCAGCCCCAGCATTTT
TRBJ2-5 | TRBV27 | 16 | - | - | CASSLGGYRELETQYF | TGTGCCAGCAGTTTAGGGGGCTATCGGGAGTTAGAGACCCAGTACTTC
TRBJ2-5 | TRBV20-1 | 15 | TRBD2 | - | CSASASSGFQETQYF | TGCAGTGCTAGCGCGTCTAGCGGTTTCCAAGAGACCCAGTACTTC